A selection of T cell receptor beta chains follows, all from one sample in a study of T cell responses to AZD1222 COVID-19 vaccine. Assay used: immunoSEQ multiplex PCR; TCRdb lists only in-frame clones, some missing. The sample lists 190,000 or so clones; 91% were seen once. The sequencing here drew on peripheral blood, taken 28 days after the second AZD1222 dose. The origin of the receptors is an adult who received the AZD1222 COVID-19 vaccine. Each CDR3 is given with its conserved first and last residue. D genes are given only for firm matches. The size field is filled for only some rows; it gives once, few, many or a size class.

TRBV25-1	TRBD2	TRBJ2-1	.	TGTGCCAGCAGGACTAGCGGGATCCGGGAGCAGTTCTTC	CASRTSGIREQFF
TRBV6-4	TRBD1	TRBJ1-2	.	TGTGCCAGGTTGTACAGGGGGAGCTATGGCTACACCTTC	CARLYRGSYGYTF
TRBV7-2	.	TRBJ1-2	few	TGTGCCAGCAGCTTAGGTGGAGGGAGGGGCTACACCTTC	CASSLGGGRGYTF
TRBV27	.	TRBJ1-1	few	TGTGCCAGCAGTTCTCAGTGGAACACTGAAGCTTTCTTT	CASSSQWNTEAFF
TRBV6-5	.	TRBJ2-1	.	TGTGCCAGCAGTTACTCAAGTACCACATTCGGTGAGCAGTTCTTC	CASSYSSTTFGEQFF
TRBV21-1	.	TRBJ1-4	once	TGTGCCAGCAGCAAAGTAATTAGGAGACAGGTCGGCGGTGAAAAACTGTTTTTT	CASSKVIRRQVGGEKLFF
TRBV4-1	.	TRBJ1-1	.	TGCGCCAGCAGCCTTGACAGGTCGAACACTGAAGCTTTCTTT	CASSLDRSNTEAFF
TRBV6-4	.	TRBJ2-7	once	TGTGCCAGCAGTGACCCAGGGACGGAAAACCCCTACGAGCAGTACTTC	CASSDPGTENPYEQYF
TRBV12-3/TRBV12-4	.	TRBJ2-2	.	TGTGCCAGCAGGCAGGGGACCGGGGAGCTGTTTTTT	CASRQGTGELFF
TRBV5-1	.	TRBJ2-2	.	TGCGCCAGCAGCTTGTCGATCGGGGTGAACACCGGGGAGCTGTTTTTT	CASSLSIGVNTGELFF
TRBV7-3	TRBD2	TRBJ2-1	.	TGTGCCAGCAGCTTAACCCCCGGGACTAGCGGGAGGGATGAGCAGTTCTTC	CASSLTPGTSGRDEQFF
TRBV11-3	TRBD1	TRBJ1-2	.	TGTGCCAGTTCCGGACAGGGTGAAGGCTACACCTTC	CASSGQGEGYTF
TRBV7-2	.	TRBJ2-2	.	TGTGCCAGCAGCTTAGAGGAGAACACCGGGGAGCTGTTTTTT	CASSLEENTGELFF
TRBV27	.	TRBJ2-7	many	TGTGCCAGCAGTTTTCTCGGGAGCACGTCCTACGAGCAGTACTTC	CASSFLGSTSYEQYF
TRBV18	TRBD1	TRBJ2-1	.	TGTGCCAGCTCACCTCGACAGGGGATGATAGACAATGAGCAGTTCTTC	CASSPRQGMIDNEQFF
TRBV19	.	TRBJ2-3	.	TGTGCCAGTAGTATAGACGGAAACACAGATACGCAGTATTTT	CASSIDGNTDTQYF
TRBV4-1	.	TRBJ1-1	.	TGCGCCAGCAGCCCGCCTCGGGCCCGCCTGGCGAACACTGAAGCTTTCTTT	CASSPPRARLANTEAFF
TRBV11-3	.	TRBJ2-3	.	TGTGCCAGCAGCTTGCCTAGCACAGATACGCAGTATTTT	CASSLPSTDTQYF
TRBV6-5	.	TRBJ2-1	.	TGTGCCAGCAGTTACTCGAGTGGGTACAATGAGCAGTTCTTC	CASSYSSGYNEQFF
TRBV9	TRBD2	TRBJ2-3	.	TGTGCCAGCAGCATAGCGGGGAGCACCAGCACAGATACGCAGTATTTT	CASSIAGSTSTDTQYF
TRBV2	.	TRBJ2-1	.	TGTGCCAGCAGTGAATACGGGCCTTCCTACAATGAGCAGTTCTTC	CASSEYGPSYNEQFF
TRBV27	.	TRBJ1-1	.	TGTGCCAGCAGTTTTTATCCGGGGGCGGTCACTGAAGCTTTCTTT	CASSFYPGAVTEAFF
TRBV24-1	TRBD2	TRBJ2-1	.	TGTGCCACCAGTGACATGGGCCCTCGGACTAGCGGTTACAATGAGCAGTTCTTC	CATSDMGPRTSGYNEQFF
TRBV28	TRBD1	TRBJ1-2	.	TGTGCCAGCAGTTTGGGGACAGTGGATGGCTACACCTTC	CASSLGTVDGYTF
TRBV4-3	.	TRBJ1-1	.	TGCGCCAGCAGCCACGCCTGGGCTGAGGGCACTGAAGCTTTCTTT	CASSHAWAEGTEAFF
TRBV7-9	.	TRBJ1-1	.	TGTGCCAGCAGCTACCTGAACACTGAAGCTTTCTTT	CASSYLNTEAFF
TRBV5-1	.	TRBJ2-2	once	TGCGCCAGCAGCTTGGCAGTGGGCGGCGGGGAGCTGTTTTTT	CASSLAVGGGELFF
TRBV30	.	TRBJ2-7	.	TGTGCCTGGAGTAGAGCGTACGAGCAGTACTTC	CAWSRAYEQYF
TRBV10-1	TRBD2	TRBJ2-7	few	TGCGCCAGCAGTGAGTCTTTAGCGGGAGAGTTCGAGCAGTACTTC	CASSESLAGEFEQYF
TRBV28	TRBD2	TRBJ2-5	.	TGTGCCAGCAGTTCCGCGGGAGGGGGAGAGACCCAGTACTTC	CASSSAGGGETQYF
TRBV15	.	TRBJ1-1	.	TGTGCCACCAGCACAATAACCTGGAAAAGCACTGAAGCTTTCTTT	CATSTITWKSTEAFF
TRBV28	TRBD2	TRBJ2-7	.	TGTGCCAGCAGTGGGACTAGCGGGAGGGTCAACGAGCAGTACTTC	CASSGTSGRVNEQYF
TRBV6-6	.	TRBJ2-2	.	TGTGCCAGCAACTTAGCGGTAAACACCGGGGAGCTGTTTTTT	CASNLAVNTGELFF
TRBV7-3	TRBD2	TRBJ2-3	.	TGTGCCAGCAGCTTAATAGCGGGAGTCACAGATACGCAGTATTTT	CASSLIAGVTDTQYF
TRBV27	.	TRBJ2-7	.	TGTGCCAGCAGTGCCCCCATGGGCGAGCAGTACTTC	CASSAPMGEQYF
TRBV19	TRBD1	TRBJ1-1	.	TGTGCCAGTAGTGGGCGGACAGGGAGGACTGAAGCTTTCTTT	CASSGRTGRTEAFF
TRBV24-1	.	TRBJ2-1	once	TGTGCCACCAGTGACGCCTCGGGGTTTACGGAGCAGTTCTTC	CATSDASGFTEQFF
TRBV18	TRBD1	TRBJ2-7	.	TGTGCCAGCTCACCACCGGGGACAGGGGGAGAGCAGTACTTC	CASSPPGTGGEQYF
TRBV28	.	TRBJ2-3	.	TGTGCCAGCAGTGGGGACCCACGATATACGCAGTATTTT	CASSGDPRYTQYF
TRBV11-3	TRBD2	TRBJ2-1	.	TGTGCCAGCAGCTTAGAAGCGGGGGAAGACAATGAGCAGTTCTTC	CASSLEAGEDNEQFF
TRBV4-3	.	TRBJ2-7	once	TGCGCCAGCAGCCAAGAGGGCTACTCCTACGAGCAGTACTTC	CASSQEGYSYEQYF
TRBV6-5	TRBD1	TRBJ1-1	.	TGTGCCAGCAGCGGTGACAGGGTAAAAGCTTTCTTT	CASSGDRVKAFF
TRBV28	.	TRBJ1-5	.	TGTGCCAGCAGTCGACAGGCACCTGGGGGCAATCAGCCCCAGCATTTT	CASSRQAPGGNQPQHF
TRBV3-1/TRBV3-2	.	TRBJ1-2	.	TGTGCCAGCAGCCAAGACCCCCCCTGGCAGGCTAACTATGGCTACACCTTC	CASSQDPPWQANYGYTF
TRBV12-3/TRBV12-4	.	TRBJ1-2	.	TGTGCCAGCAGTTTAACAGGAATTGGCTACACCTTC	CASSLTGIGYTF
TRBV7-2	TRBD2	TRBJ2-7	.	TGTGCCAGCAGCTCGGGACTAGCGGGAGTGGGTGAGCAGTACTTC	CASSSGLAGVGEQYF